This T cell receptor beta chain stems from a study of cytomegalovirus exposure and HLA in healthy donors. Both 60 Vbeta primers and 13 Jbeta primers went into the PCR. Some clones are missing from TCRdb's copy, which holds only in-frame ones; the method was immunoSEQ multiplex PCR. Here the sample spans tens of thousands of clones, 76% being singletons. Trimming left V 1 base short and J 0 bases short, with 12 bases between. The CDR3 has 16 residues. In germline, CDR1 is LNHDA, CDR2 SQIVND (reference sequence). Notes on the study in general: Later examination showed HLA-associated TCR beta chains had greater clonal expansion than equally common others. A few chains tied to CMV proved CMV antigen-specific in vitro. Among TCR sequences, most were rare, though some public TCRs appeared in many donors.

A note on this clone: Its antigen is unknown.

This TCR came from a woman aged 25 to 39 in good health and CMV-seropositive. Sequencing was carried out using PBMCs. The chain carries TRBV19 and TRBJ2-5; no definite D call. CDR3 bases: TGTGCCAGTAGTATAGGACTCAAGCCGTACCAAGAGACCCAGTACTTC. Translating it yields CASSIGLKPYQETQYF.